This T cell receptor beta chain comes out of a study of blood T cell repertoires in COVID-19. For the study at large: Acute-phase and convalescent COVID-19 samples originated in the United States, Italy and Spain. T cells, B-cell-depleted T cells, or PBMCs provided the cDNA or gDNA that served as material.

Patients of the Seattle cohort, enrolled during active infection, were followed longitudinally. Deletions cut 6 bases from V and 6 bases from J, with 17 bases between. The germline gives CDR1 MNHEY, CDR2 SVGAGI. This CDR3 comprises 14 residues. Methods used by the authors: Amplifying reference gene primers gave estimates of nucleated cell counts. The protocol was immunoSEQ multiplex PCR, while the TCRdb copy is restricted to in-frame clones and leaves out a portion. V and J calls and clone size are those listed in that table; D and trimming were worked out from the DNA. This table holds roughly 150,000 clones, around 84% found once.

The rearrangement joins TRBV6-5 to TRBJ1-2; possible D gene TRBD1, 6 bases. The source is a woman aged 55-69 years with COVID-19, enrolled during active disease. The sequenced sample was peripheral blood. CDR3 DNA: TGTGCCAGCAGCCAAGACAGGTATCTGGATGGCTACACCTTC. Translating it yields CASSQDRYLDGYTF.